The clone carrying this T cell receptor (beta chain) was observed once. With autoimmune disease history or systemic immunosuppression, patients were excluded. This specimen comes from a study of OX40 agonist ivuxolimab in advanced cancers. Looking at the study overall: Intravenous ivuxolimab was administered to patients every 2 weeks at 0.01 to 10 mg/kg.

Clones were sequenced by immunoSEQ multiplex PCR, and TCRdb holds only the in-frame ones, with some missing. The table shows over 25,000 clones, with roughly 68% occurring only once. The germline CDR1 and CDR2 sequences are SGHRS and YFSETQ. The J segment lost 1 base and the V segment lost 1 base, leaving 8 bases of the junction unmatched. This CDR3 contains 17 residues. Material: CD4+ or CD8+ T cells sorted from blood, obtained in a trial of the OX40 agonist ivuxolimab. The TCR comes from an adult with an advanced solid tumor such as melanoma, head and neck, liver or kidney cancer. V is TRBV5-1 and J is TRBJ2-1; 7 bases map to TRBD1. The DNA of the CDR3 is TGCGCCAGCAGCTTGAAGACAGGGCGGTATTCCTACAATGAGCAGTTCTTC. It codes for CASSLKTGRYSYNEQFF.